The 13 T cell receptor beta chains in this list originate from one sample, sequenced in a study of T cells in Graves' hyperthyroidism and ophthalmopathy. RNA transcripts served as the template for amplifying TCR beta CDR3 regions. The HTBI primer set was used in a first-round RT-PCR of the TCR CDR3. TCRdb itself ran the multiplex PCR reads through MiXCR, one entry per CDR3 protein. The sample contains roughly 290,000 distinct CDR3 sequences, roughly 13% of which appear only once. The sequenced sample consisted of blood. Receptors were obtained from a woman aged 40-49 years with Graves' hyperthyroidism.

The rearrangement links TRBV9 to TRBJ2-5; D is uncertain. Germline CDR1 and CDR2: SGDLS and YYNGEE. This CDR3 is built from 12 residues. Trimming took off 0 bases at V and 3 bases at J, with 3 bases between the two ends. The CDR3 sequence is CASSVEEETQYF. CDR3 sequence (DNA): TGTGCCAGCAGCGTAGAAGAAGAGACCCAGTACTTC.

This clonotype has at least ten counts. The rearrangement joins TRBV12-3 or TRBV12-4 to TRBJ2-7; 9 nucleotides line up with TRBD1. V lost 3 bases to trimming and J lost 2 bases; unmatched junction nucleotides: 5. There are 15 residues in the CDR3. The CDR3 reads CASSLEGQGPYEQYF. The CDR3 region has the DNA TGTGCCAGCAGTTTGGAGGGACAGGGCCCCTACGAGCAGTACTTC.

A remark on this clonotype: Compared with germline, one end of the junction differs, possibly owing to a read error. V is TRBV20-1 and J is TRBJ2-6, with D unresolved. The CDR3 has 14 residues. CDR1 and CDR2 (germline): DFQATT, SNEGSKA (reference sequence). CDR3: CSARDGSEANVLTF. CDR3 bases: TGCAGTGCTAGAGATGGCTCTGAGGCCAACGTCCTGACTTTC.

This clonotype showed up many times. This sequence joins TRBV10-3 and TRBJ2-3; D not certain. This CDR3 comprises 13 residues. The germline CDR1 and CDR2 sequences are ENHRY and SYGVKD. Deletions cut 2 bases from V and 5 bases from J, with 8 bases between. CDR3 sequence (DNA): TGTGCCATCAGTGAGCTCAGTGGAGATACGCAGTATTTT. It translates to CAISELSGDTQYF.

The J gene is TRBJ1-2, the V gene TRBV28, with 9 bases identical to TRBD1. CDR3 length: 14 residues. J was trimmed by 8 bases and V by 3 bases; bases with no gene match: 7. In germline, CDR1 is MDHEN, CDR2 SYDVKM. CDR3 nucleotide sequence: TGTGCCAGCAGTTTTCTAGGACAGGGGCACGGCTACACCTTC. Amino acids: CASSFLGQGHGYTF.

Many counts were recorded for this clonotype. The V and J genes are TRBV28 and TRBJ2-4; no firm D call. Germline CDR1 is MDHEN and CDR2 is SYDVKM. This CDR3 has 14 residues. Trimming left V 6 bases short and J 1 base short, with 10 bases between. The CDR3 region is CASSLTLAKNIQYF. The DNA of the CDR3 is TGTGCCAGCAGCTTGACTCTCGCCAAAAACATTCAGTACTTC.

Only a few counts were recorded for this clonotype. Here the CDR3 DNA reads TGTGCCAGCAGCTTGGGTGGAGGCTGGTCACCCCTCCACTTT. Protein sequence: CASSLGGGWSPLHF. The chain links TRBV5-4 to TRBJ1-6; D gene ambiguous. V lost 0 bases to trimming and J lost 10 bases, with 11 bases between them. In germline, CDR1 is SGHNT, CDR2 YYREEE (reference sequence). The CDR3 extends over 14 amino acids.

This clonotype was seen a handful of times. The chain joins TRBV19 to TRBJ1-6, with TRBD1 matching 12 bases. Germline assignment: CDR1 LNHDA and CDR2 SQIVND (reference sequence). The CDR3 totals 16 residues. V dropped 5 bases and J dropped 11; count of bases not matched to a gene: 10. The CDR3 sequence is CASSFTGTGGTTPLHF. The CDR3 DNA is TGTGCCAGTAGTTTCACCGGGACAGGGGGCACAACACCCCTCCACTTT.

This chain links TRBV15 with TRBJ2-7, with D maybe TRBD1 (5 bases). In germline, CDR1 is LNHNV, CDR2 YYDKDF (reference sequence). The CDR3 has 14 residues. Trimming took 4 bases from V and 9 from J, leaving 19 bases between them. CDR3: CATSTPGWGRGQYF. The CDR3, as DNA: TGTGCCACCAGCACGCCTGGTTGGGGCCGTGGGCAGTACTTC.

Many counts were recorded for this clonotype. This chain links TRBV18 with TRBJ1-5; no clear D gene. The CDR3 covers 14 residues. In germline, CDR1 is KGHSH, CDR2 LQKENI. The ends were cut back, 3 bases at V and 8 bases at J, with 14 bases in the middle. Here the CDR3 reads CASSPDFLSEPQHF. DNA of the CDR3: TGTGCCAGCTCACCGGACTTTCTTTCAGAGCCCCAGCATTTT.

This CDR3 is CASSLGLGRGDTQYF. CDR3 DNA sequence: TGTGCCAGCAGCTTAGGCTTAGGGCGCGGGGATACGCAGTATTTT. V gene TRBV7-6 combines with J gene TRBJ2-3, with D tentatively TRBD2 (5 bases). The germline gives CDR1 SGHVS, CDR2 FNYEAQ. The CDR3 has 15 residues. Trimming cost V 1 base and J 6 bases, with 14 bases left between them.

As concerns this clonotype: A single base separates this from a much larger clone, so it may be a read error. Here the CDR3 reads CASTPLPYRGRSDTQYF. CDR3 nucleotides: TGTGCCAGCACTCCCCTGCCTTACAGGGGGCGGTCAGATACGCAGTATTTT. The chain joins TRBV28 to TRBJ2-3; TRBD1 matches at 9 bases. The CDR3 is made up of 17 amino acids. Per germline, CDR1 MDHEN and CDR2 SYDVKM. Germline trimming cut 7 bases from V and 4 bases from J; bases unmatched to any gene: 15.

This clonotype was recorded a few times. The chain combines TRBV28 with TRBJ1-1; D ambiguous. From germline, CDR1 is MDHEN and CDR2 SYDVKM. V was shortened by 7 bases and J by 3 bases, with 12 bases between the two germline ends. The CDR3 extends over 13 amino acids. The CDR3 spells CASKEFSDTEAFF. DNA of the CDR3: TGTGCCAGCAAAGAGTTCTCGGACACTGAAGCTTTCTTT.